This entry lists 15 T cell receptor beta chains sequenced from one sample in a study of T cell responses to AZD1222 COVID-19 vaccine. Here immunoSEQ multiplex PCR was the method, and the copy in TCRdb shows in-frame clones only, minus some. The data show 90,000 to 110,000 clones, approximately 92% seen once. The material was peripheral blood, obtained 28 days after the second AZD1222 dose. Every receptor here comes from an adult who received the AZD1222 COVID-19 vaccine.

V usage is TRBV4-3 and J usage is TRBJ2-7, with 9 bases matching TRBD1. Trimming took 4 bases from V and 2 from J; bases not matched to a gene: 6. The CDR3 runs 15 residues. The V gene's germline CDR1 is LGHNA and CDR2 YSLEER. The CDR3 reads CASSRDRVGTYEQYF. In nucleotides, the CDR3 is TGCGCCAGCAGCCGGGACAGGGTCGGCACCTACGAGCAGTACTTC.

Only a few counts were recorded for this clone. The chain joins TRBV19 to TRBJ1-2, with D possibly matching TRBD1 (6 bases). Germline CDR1 LNHDA, CDR2 SQIVND (reference sequence). Trimming took off 5 bases at V and 3 bases at J, with 19 bases between the two ends. The CDR3 is 16 residues long. DNA for the CDR3: TGTGCCAGTAGTCGATCGGTAGGGGGTGGCGACTATGGCTACACCTTC. It yields the protein CASSRSVGGGDYGYTF.

This chain uses TRBV7-8 with TRBJ2-1, with 9 bases that match TRBD2. The germline gives CDR1 SGHVS, CDR2 FQNEAQ. V dropped 0 bases and J dropped 6; count of bases not matched to a gene: 6. This CDR3 is built from 16 residues. CDR3 region: CASSLARLAAANEQFF. The CDR3 DNA reads TGTGCCAGCAGCTTAGCTCGACTAGCGGCAGCCAATGAGCAGTTCTTC.

The V call is TRBV5-4, the J call TRBJ2-3, with 8 bases matching TRBD2. Germline V gene sequence: CDR1 SGHNT, CDR2 YYREEE (reference sequence). The CDR3 extends over 14 amino acids. After removal of 0 bases from V and 6 bases from J, the junction contained 3 bases not matched to a gene. The CDR3 sequence: CASSLEGGRDTQYF. DNA for the CDR3: TGTGCCAGCAGCTTGGAGGGCGGGAGGGATACGCAGTATTTT.

V is TRBV3-1 (or the pseudogene TRBV3-2) and J is TRBJ1-6; D gene unclear. The V and J ends lost 2 bases and 6 bases respectively, with 14 bases between them. The CDR3 loop spans 16 amino acids. The germline V gene encodes CDR1 LGHDT and CDR2 YNNKEL (reference sequence). CDR3 loop: CASSQTSGWGNSPLHF. The CDR3 DNA is TGTGCCAGCAGCCAAACATCGGGGTGGGGTAATTCACCCCTCCACTTT.

The V and J genes are TRBV9 and TRBJ2-1; D unresolved. The V end was cut by 4 bases, the J end by 9 bases, with 20 bases between. The CDR3 has 15 residues. Germline V gene lookup returns CDR1 SGDLS and CDR2 YYNGEE. CDR3 coding DNA: TGTGCCAGCAGCCCTCGTCTGGCAGTCGACGGTGAGCAGTTCTTC. This sequence encodes CASSPRLAVDGEQFF.

The chain couples TRBV29-1 to TRBJ2-3, with D tentatively TRBD2 (5 bases). V was clipped by 2 bases and J by 0 bases, with 6 bases between them. The CDR3 totals 13 residues. Germline V CDR1 and CDR2: SQVTM, ANQGSEA. The CDR3 region is CSVERGSTDTQYF. The CDR3 bases are TGCAGCGTTGAACGCGGGAGCACAGATACGCAGTATTTT.

This clone was seen a few times. The chain links TRBV5-6 to TRBJ1-2, with a weak D call TRBD1 (6 bases). The CDR3 covers 14 residues. Germline CDR1 is SGHDT and CDR2 is YYEEEE. V lost 3 bases and J lost 8, with 17 bases in between. The DNA for the CDR3 is TGTGCCAGCAGCTCCCTCGCCAGGGGTCAGGGCTACACCTTC. Amino acids: CASSSLARGQGYTF.

This clone came up once. The rearrangement links TRBV7-8 to TRBJ1-2, with D uncertain. CDR3 length equals 14 residues. In germline, CDR1 is SGHVS, CDR2 FQNEAQ. The V and J ends lost 5 bases and 4 bases respectively, with 14 bases between them. As DNA, the CDR3 is TGTGCCAGCAGCAGTAAGACAAGCCCCTATGGCTACACCTTC. Protein sequence: CASSSKTSPYGYTF.

The V call is TRBV7-9, the J call TRBJ1-4; D call uncertain. The CDR3 is 14 amino acids. Germline loops: CDR1 SEHNR, CDR2 FQNEAQ (reference sequence). V lost 6 bases, J lost 0 bases, and 8 bases lay in between. The CDR3 reads CASRQSATNEKLFF. The CDR3 DNA is TGTGCCAGCAGACAGTCGGCAACTAATGAAAAACTGTTTTTT.

The rearrangement uses TRBV12-3 or TRBV12-4 and TRBJ1-4; D not certain. V shed 3 bases and J shed 7 bases, with 3 bases lying between them. CDR3 length: 11 residues. In nucleotides, the CDR3 is TGTGCCAGCAGTTTGAGTGAAAAACTGTTTTTT. It codes for CASSLSEKLFF.

The rearrangement joins TRBV21-1 to TRBJ1-5; the table's TRBD1 call for D was not verified on the DNA. TRBV21-1 is a documented pseudogene. The CDR3 is made up of 14 amino acids. The CDR3 spells CAQAGTGLWQPQHF. DNA of the CDR3: TGTGCCCAGGCCGGGACAGGGCTTTGGCAGCCCCAGCATTTT.

This clone was recorded a few times. V usage is TRBV5-1 and J usage is TRBJ1-3; no clear D gene. CDR3 size: 16 residues. Trimming removed 6 bases from V and 1 base from J, with 17 bases in between. CDR1 and CDR2 (germline): SGHRS, YFSETQ. DNA of the CDR3: TGCGCCAGCAAGGGCGGAGCGCCTGTTTCTGGAAACACCATATATTTT. It translates to CASKGGAPVSGNTIYF.

The chain employs TRBV4-1 and TRBJ1-5; TRBD1 agrees at 7 bases. CDR1 and CDR2 (germline): MGHRA, YSYEKL. The CDR3 totals 15 residues. Germline trimming cut 2 bases from V and 6 bases from J; bases unmatched to any gene: 7. Here the CDR3 reads CASSQTGQTLQPQHF. CDR3 nucleotides: TGCGCCAGCAGCCAAACGGGACAGACCCTTCAGCCCCAGCATTTT.

J is TRBJ1-1 and V is TRBV7-8, with 7 bases matching TRBD1. After removal of 5 bases from V and 10 bases from J, the junction contained 10 bases not matched to a gene. CDR1 SGHVS and CDR2 FQNEAQ come from the germline V gene. The CDR3 extends over 13 amino acids. The CDR3 is CASSQGDHLTAFF. The DNA for the CDR3 is TGTGCCAGCAGCCAGGGGGACCACCTGACAGCTTTCTTT.